The text below deals with one T cell receptor (beta chain). The specificity of this receptor is unknown. Base qualities are not at hand, and no much larger clone is one base apart. The sample originates from a study of cytomegalovirus exposure and HLA in healthy donors (dated by TCRdb to 2017 to 2019). Some background on the complete study: According to an earlier analysis of around 600 of the donors, about 180 million T cells yielded roughly 110 million unique TCR beta sequences and approximately 300 Gb of sequence data. Among the roughly 410 genotyped donors, about 85% belonged to the genetic ancestry cluster associated with self-reported Caucasian donors. An earlier analysis of 500 to 650 of the donors applied high-throughput TCR beta sequencing to assess whether each TCR beta V gene segment acted as functional or pseudogenic. Rather than using new phenotypic data, the later analysis identified candidate immune exposures from TCR beta sequences and from how often those sequences occurred across donors. Typing coverage differed by locus: A, B, C, DRB1 and DQB1 were typed in about 620-640 donors, DQA1 in approximately 520, DPA1 in around 580, and DPB1 in 400 to 480. The study combined high-throughput TCR immunosequencing, statistical association of individual TCRs with disease status, and machine learning to predict cytomegalovirus infection status. Donor age, sex, ethnicity and CMV serostatus were compiled alongside the repertoire data. In a later genetic analysis, genome-wide SNP genotypes for about three fifths of the roughly 670 donors were used, and that subset was treated as a discovery cohort. The T cell repertoires of 670 or so subjects were profiled by immunosequencing and related to cytomegalovirus serostatus. Among about 370 genotyped donors of the cohort, an average of approximately 220,000 unique TCR beta nucleotide sequences was sequenced per donor, of which 15% to 20% were non-productive. All discovery cohort repertoires had been generated using a single sequencing platform. The aim of the study was to test whether cataloging public T cell receptors could identify signatures of past pathogen exposure. HLA typing included class I and class II loci at four-digit resolution. A separate validation cohort of roughly 130 different subjects was used in addition to the 666-subject first cohort. Roughly 300 gigabases of sequencing data and 70 million to 100 million unique TCR sequences made up an early release that covered some 640 HLA-typed donors. A later analysis re-examined previously published TCR beta repertoires from just over 650 donors and added high-resolution HLA genotyping to investigate patterns of TCR occurrence. Roughly 5 DR-DQ haplotypes were handled as single units for association and clustering, since linkage in the cohort was strong.

The CDR3 has 14 amino acids, counting the end cysteine and phenylalanine. The sequence is cut down to CDR3 DNA, 42 bases in frame from base 1. The V end loses 5 bases and the J end loses 3 bases, and a stretch of 13 bases separates them. As encoded in the germline V gene (reference sequence), CDR1 is LNHDA while CDR2 is SQIVND. Overall study outcomes, separate from this receptor: When HLA alleles, especially DR and DQ, strongly co-occurred, TCR associations were difficult to assign to individual alleles. The authors suggested that the approach could potentially be extended to other disease states and immunological phenotypes. The earlier analysis of 587 of the donors excluded seventeen rarely observed V segments, including chromosome 9 orphons, because counts were too low. A later analysis associated 17,000 or so TCR beta sequences with specific HLA alleles at a false discovery rate of 0.05. According to a later genetic analysis, donors in an Asian-associated ancestry cluster had fewer N-insertions in productive TCRs than the approximately 650-donor mean. The classifier was reported to diagnose cytomegalovirus status with high specificity and sensitivity in both the original cohort and the validation cohort. In an earlier analysis of 500 to 650 of the donors, most TCR beta V segments appeared in productive rearrangements about 90% or about 30% of the time, broadly matching IMGT annotations. Three of the identified cytomegalovirus-associated TCR beta chains were confirmed in vitro to be specific for cytomegalovirus antigens. In a later analysis, TCR association rates were found to vary across HLA loci, with the most associated TCRs seen for DRB1 alleles and the fewest for HLA-C alleles. In a later analysis, most CMV-associated TCR beta chains were found to appear HLA-restricted, with HLA associations seemingly driven largely by CMV exposure. Sequencing depth was assumed to be roughly uniform across donors in the presence/absence analyses, though that assumption may not hold. For the cohort, immune exposure information was limited to CMV serostatus. In a later analysis, HLA-associated TCR beta chains showed more clonal expansion and lower generation probabilities than non-associated chains that were equally common. The sequencing pipeline was judged likely to have produced a cluster of highly shared sequence variants as a technical artifact. Because some donors lacked HLA typing at each locus, the association tests relied only on the typed subset. A further reported finding was that TCR beta sequences accurately predicted the HLA-A and HLA-B alleles for most subjects in the first cohort. In this cohort, only TCR beta chains were sequenced, and detectable features were limited by the absence of alpha or paired-chain data. A later genetic analysis associated a missense DCLRE1C variant with V-gene and J-gene trimming of TCR beta chains, and an independent cohort replicated the association. Because the 87-base-pair reads could not distinguish some IMGT-functional V segments, including TRBV6-2 and TRBV6-3, those segments were excluded. The study listed 170 or so TCR beta chains as associated with cytomegalovirus. A later analysis reported that several top co-occurrence clusters appeared linked to parvovirus B19, influenza, CMV and Epstein-Barr virus. Across donors, most TCR sequences were observed very rarely, whereas some public TCRs were present in many individuals. Linkage disequilibrium might explain the correlated functional status among segregating V segments, but an unknown experimental factor could not be excluded.

The library was built by means of the immunoSEQ multiplex PCR assay. For the multiplex PCR, a mixture combining 60 forward primers for TCR Vbeta segments and 13 reverse primers for TCR Jbeta segments was used. The CDR3 region of rearranged TCR beta genes was amplified from genomic DNA by a multiplex PCR assay. Amplified TCR beta libraries were sequenced as 87-base-pair reads on the Illumina HiSeq System. As for the original processing: In a later analysis, tens of millions of unique TCR beta chains were counted across the roughly 670 repertoires, and approximately 9.9 million of these chains were shared by at least two donors. Raw reads were error-corrected and collapsed into unique sequences by a nearest-neighbor algorithm in which closely related sequences were merged to remove PCR and sequencing errors. CDR3 sequences were aligned to IMGT reference sequences to assign V, D and J gene segments. For a sequence to be retained, a match of at least six nucleotides was required to both a V gene segment and a J gene segment. A rearrangement counted as productive if the CDR3 had no stop codons and remained in frame with V and J, and every other rearrangement counted as non-productive. Following IMGT convention, CDR3 was defined as the stretch from the second conserved V-encoded cysteine to the conserved J-encoded phenylalanine. In an earlier analysis of 587 of the donors, sequences lacking an unambiguous match to a single V gene segment were excluded. In an earlier analysis of 450 to 700 of the donors, V segments were called functional above 56.7% productive rearrangements and were called segregating when the between-donor standard deviation exceeded 5%. A statistical classification framework was built to diagnose cytomegalovirus status from the catalog of TCR beta chain sequences. V and J gene assignment, in a later analysis, came from comparing TCR nucleotide sequences with IMGT/GENE-DB human TR gene sequences. Using the TCRdist pipeline, a later analysis assigned CDR3 sequences along with most-parsimonious VDJ recombination scenarios. A later analysis defined each TCR beta chain by its CDR3 amino acid sequence plus V-gene family, and excluded reads lacking a unique V-gene family. To address suspected cross-contamination and a sequencing artifact, a later analysis removed roughly 640 highly shared, low-generation-probability nucleotide sequences. For each public chain, a later analysis derived a clonal expansion index from normalized ranks of inferred template counts within each repertoire. A later analysis computed generation probabilities with a VDJ recombination model fitted to out-of-frame rearrangements, and checked the results against IGoR. In a later analysis, hypergeometric tests were used to score TCR-TCR, TCR-HLA and TCR-CMV co-occurrence, with a repertoire-size bias correction applied to TCR pairs. A later analysis estimated false discovery rates by permuting HLA or CMV assignments 20 times. In a later analysis, co-occurring TCRs were grouped with DBSCAN, and TCRdist sequence similarity was added when clustering was performed within HLA-allele-positive subsets. Co-occurrence clustering excluded repertoires with fewer than 30,000 or more than 120,000 public chains, plus five with anomalous nucleotide sharing. Sourced from immuneACCESS, this table was stored by TCRdb with only in-frame sequences that have V and J called. A share of the clones is absent; for the studies checked, an unresolved V gene accounts for under half, and the remainder has no known explanation. V and J calls and clone size follow that table, whereas D and trimming were derived from the DNA. A total of 110,000 to 150,000 clones appear in this sample, roughly 80% of them only once. The top ten clonotypes cover approximately 3.2% of the sample.

The cohort consisted of approximately 670 healthy bone marrow donors. At the time of sampling, every cohort member was nominally healthy, though immune exposures that went unrecorded were likely present. The donor was CMV seronegative and was included in the group of a few hundred seronegative cohort members. Each donor provided a peripheral blood sample, and peripheral blood mononuclear cells were used for TCR beta sequencing. The Qiagen DNeasy Blood Extraction Kit was used to extract genomic DNA from the blood cell samples. The chain is made from TRBV19 and TRBJ2-5; matching of 5 bases hints at TRBD2 as the D gene. This clonotype was sampled from a man in his forties in good health and CMV-seronegative. Sequenced material: PBMCs. The base sequence is TGTGCCAGTAGTGTCGAGGGTGGGGAAGAGACCCAGTACTTC. Translation gives CASSVEGGEETQYF.